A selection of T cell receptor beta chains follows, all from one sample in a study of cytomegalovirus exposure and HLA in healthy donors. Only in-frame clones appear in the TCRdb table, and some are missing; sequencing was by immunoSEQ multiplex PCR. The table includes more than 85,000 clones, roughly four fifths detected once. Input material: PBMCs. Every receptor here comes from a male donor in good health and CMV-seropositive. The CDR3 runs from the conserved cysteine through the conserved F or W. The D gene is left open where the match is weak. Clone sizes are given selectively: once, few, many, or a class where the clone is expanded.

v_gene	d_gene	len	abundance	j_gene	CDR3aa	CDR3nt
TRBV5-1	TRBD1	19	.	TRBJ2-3	CASSLGLGTEAIRTDTQYF	TGCGCCAGCAGCTTGGGGTTGGGGACAGAGGCGATTCGCACAGATACGCAGTATTTT
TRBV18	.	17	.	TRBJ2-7	CASSPSFAWGRTYEQYF	TGTGCCAGCTCACCAAGTTTTGCCTGGGGGCGGACCTACGAGCAGTACTTC
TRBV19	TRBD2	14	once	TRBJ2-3	CASRGTSRSDTQYF	TGTGCCAGTAGAGGGACTAGCAGGTCAGATACGCAGTATTTT
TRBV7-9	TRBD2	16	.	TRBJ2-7	CSSSPYGLAGGNEQYF	TGTTCCAGCAGCCCCTACGGGCTAGCGGGAGGCAACGAGCAGTACTTC
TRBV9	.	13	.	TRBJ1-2	CASKKGLDYGYTF	TGTGCCAGCAAAAAGGGGTTGGACTATGGCTACACCTTC
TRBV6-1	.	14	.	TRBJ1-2	CASSEAAGENGYTF	TGTGCCAGCAGTGAAGCTGCAGGGGAGAATGGCTACACCTTC
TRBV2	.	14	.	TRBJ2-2	CASSRGRDTGELFF	TGTGCCAGCAGTAGGGGGAGGGACACCGGGGAGCTGTTTTTT
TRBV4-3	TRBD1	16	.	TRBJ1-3	CASSRTDRGGRNTIYF	TGCGCCAGCAGCCGGACCGACAGGGGAGGGAGAAACACCATATATTTT
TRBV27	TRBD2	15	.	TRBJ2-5	CASRHPGGSVGTQYF	TGTGCCAGCAGACACCCGGGGGGGTCAGTCGGGACCCAGTACTTC
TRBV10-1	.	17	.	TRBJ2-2	CASRKGGIGANTGELFF	TGCGCCAGCAGAAAGGGGGGGATTGGCGCGAACACCGGGGAGCTGTTTTTT
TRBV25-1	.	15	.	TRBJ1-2	CASTAMGGQGKSYTF	TGTGCCAGCACCGCAATGGGGGGGCAGGGGAAGAGCTACACCTTC
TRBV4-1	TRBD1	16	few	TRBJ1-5	CASRDIGQGDNQPQHF	TGCGCCAGCCGCGATATCGGACAGGGGGACAATCAGCCCCAGCATTTT
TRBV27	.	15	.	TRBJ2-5	CASSPLHRTEETQYF	TGTGCCAGCAGTCCCCTACACAGAACCGAAGAGACCCAGTACTTC
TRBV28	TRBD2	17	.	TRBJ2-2	CASSSVGGRAMTGELFF	TGTGCCAGCAGTTCCGTCGGCGGGAGGGCCATGACCGGGGAGCTGTTTTTT
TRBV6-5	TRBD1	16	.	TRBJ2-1	CASSYSNRGAYNEQFF	TGTGCCAGCAGTTACTCTAACAGGGGAGCCTACAATGAGCAGTTCTTC
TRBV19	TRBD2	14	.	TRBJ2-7	CASSIGLANYEQYF	TGTGCCAGTAGTATCGGACTAGCGAACTACGAGCAGTACTTC
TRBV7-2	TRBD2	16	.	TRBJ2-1	CASSPYALAGGGEQFF	TGTGCCAGCAGCCCATACGCTCTAGCGGGAGGGGGGGAGCAGTTCTTC
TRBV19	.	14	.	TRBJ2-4	CASNLGQGQNSQYF	TGTGCCAGTAATCTGGGGCAGGGGCAAAACAGTCAGTACTTC
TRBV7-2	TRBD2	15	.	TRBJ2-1	CASSGAGRTYNEQFF	TGTGCCAGCAGCGGAGCGGGACGGACCTACAATGAGCAGTTCTTC
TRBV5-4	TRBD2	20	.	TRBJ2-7	CASSWRFGTSGRIARGEQYF	TGTGCCAGCAGTTGGCGTTTCGGGACTAGCGGGAGGATAGCACGGGGCGAGCAGTACTTC
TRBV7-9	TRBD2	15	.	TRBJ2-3	CASRLTSASTDTQYF	TGTGCCAGCAGGTTGACTAGCGCGAGCACAGATACGCAGTATTTT
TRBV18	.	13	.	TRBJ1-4	CASSLRENEKLFF	TGTGCCAGCTCACTACGGGAAAATGAAAAACTGTTTTTT
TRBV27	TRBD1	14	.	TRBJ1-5	CASSLGTGPQPQHF	TGTGCCAGCAGTTTAGGGACAGGCCCCCAGCCCCAGCATTTT
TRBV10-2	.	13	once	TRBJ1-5	CASRRGSNQPQHF	TGCGCCAGCCGACGGGGTAGCAATCAGCCCCAGCATTTT
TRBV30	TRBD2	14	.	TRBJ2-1	CAWSGLAGWNEQFF	TGTGCCTGGAGTGGACTAGCGGGGTGGAATGAGCAGTTCTTC
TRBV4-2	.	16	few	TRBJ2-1	CASSQSGPGEVDEQFF	TGTGCCAGCAGCCAAAGTGGGCCGGGGGAGGTCGATGAGCAGTTCTTC